This T cell receptor beta chain was retrieved from a study of shared T cell receptors in the human thymus. CDR3 length: 17 amino acids. Germline V gene data show CDR1 as SGHDT and CDR2 as YYEEEE. Some clones are missing from TCRdb's copy, which holds only in-frame ones; the method was immunoSEQ multiplex PCR. The sample holds hundreds of thousands of clones; 85% to 95% are singletons and the top ten take approximately 0.02%. The source material was thymocytes. The chain couples TRBV5-6 to TRBJ2-5; D could derive from TRBD1 or TRBD2 (5 bases each). TRBJ2-7 matches the DNA end more closely, so the J call is doubtful. This sequence was found in a human donor. The DNA of the CDR3 is TGTGCCAGCAGCTTGGACCGACTCACTAGGGGTAAATACGAGCAGTACTTC. This sequence encodes CASSLDRLTRGKYEQYF.